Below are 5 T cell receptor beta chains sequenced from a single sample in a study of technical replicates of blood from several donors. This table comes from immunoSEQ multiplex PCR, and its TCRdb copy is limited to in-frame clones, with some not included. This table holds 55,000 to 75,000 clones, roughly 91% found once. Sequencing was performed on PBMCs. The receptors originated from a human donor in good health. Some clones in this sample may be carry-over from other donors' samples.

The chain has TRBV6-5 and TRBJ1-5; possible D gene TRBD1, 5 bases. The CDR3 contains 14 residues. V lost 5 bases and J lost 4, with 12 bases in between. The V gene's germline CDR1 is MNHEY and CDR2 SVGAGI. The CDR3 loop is CASSQDISNQPQHF. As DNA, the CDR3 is TGTGCCAGCAGTCAGGACATTTCGAATCAGCCCCAGCATTTT.

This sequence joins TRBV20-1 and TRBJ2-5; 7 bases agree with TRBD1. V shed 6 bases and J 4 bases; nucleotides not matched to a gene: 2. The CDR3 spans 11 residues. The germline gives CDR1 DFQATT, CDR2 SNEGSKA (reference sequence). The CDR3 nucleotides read TGCAGTGCCAGGACAGGAGAGACCCAGTACTTC. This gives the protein CSARTGETQYF.

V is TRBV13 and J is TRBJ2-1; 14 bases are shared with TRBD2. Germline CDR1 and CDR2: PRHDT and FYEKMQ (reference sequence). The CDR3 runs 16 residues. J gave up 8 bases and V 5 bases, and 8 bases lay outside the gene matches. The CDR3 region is CASSPWTSGRIDEQFF. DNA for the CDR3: TGTGCCAGCAGCCCGTGGACTAGCGGGAGGATCGATGAGCAGTTCTTC.

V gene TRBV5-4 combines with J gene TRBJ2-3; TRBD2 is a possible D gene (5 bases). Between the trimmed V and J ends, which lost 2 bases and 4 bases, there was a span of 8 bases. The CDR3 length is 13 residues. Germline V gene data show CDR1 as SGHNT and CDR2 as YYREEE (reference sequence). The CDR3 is CASSFPGSDTQYF. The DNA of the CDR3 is TGTGCCAGCAGCTTTCCGGGGTCAGATACGCAGTATTTT.

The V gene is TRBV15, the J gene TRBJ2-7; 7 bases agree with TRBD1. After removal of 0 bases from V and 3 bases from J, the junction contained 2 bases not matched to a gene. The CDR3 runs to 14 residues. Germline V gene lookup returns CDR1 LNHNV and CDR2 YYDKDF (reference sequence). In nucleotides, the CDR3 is TGTGCCACCAGCAGAGAGGGACAGAACTACGAGCAGTACTTC. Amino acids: CATSREGQNYEQYF.